Below are 11 T cell receptor beta chains sequenced from a single sample in a study of blood T cell repertoires in COVID-19. Profiling relied on immunoSEQ multiplex PCR, and the TCRdb table lists in-frame clones only, not all of them. In the table there are about 140,000 clones, 88% of which are singletons. The sample consisted of peripheral blood. The source of these receptors is a woman aged 55-75 years with acute or convalescent COVID-19.

This clone was seen just once. The chain is built from TRBV18 and TRBJ2-5, with D maybe TRBD2 (5 bases). The CDR3 extends over 15 amino acids. The V end lost 3 bases, the J end lost 1 base, and 12 bases lay between the germline ends. Germline V gene sequence: CDR1 KGHSH, CDR2 LQKENI. The CDR3 DNA follows: TGTGCCAGCTCACCTTTCGGACTTGGCCAAGAGACCCAGTACTTC. As protein: CASSPFGLGQETQYF.

The chain combines TRBV6-5 with TRBJ1-1, with 8 bases matching TRBD1. CDR3 length: 16 amino acids. V was pared by 1 base and J by 6 bases, with 10 bases of the junction left unmatched. Germline lookup yields CDR1 MNHEY and CDR2 SVGAGI. This chain's CDR3 is CASSYFWGTGGSEAFF. The CDR3 nucleotides read TGTGCCAGCAGTTACTTTTGGGGGACAGGAGGATCTGAAGCTTTCTTT.

The CDR3 DNA reads TGTGCCAGCAGTTACTCCCCACAGGGGTCCACAGATACGCAGTATTTT. It encodes CASSYSPQGSTDTQYF. V usage is TRBV6-2 or TRBV6-3 and J usage is TRBJ2-3, with 7 nucleotides matching TRBD1. The junction had 5 bases not matched to a gene; V was cut back by 0 bases and J by 2 bases. CDR3 length: 16 residues. Per germline, CDR1 MNHEY and CDR2 SVGEGT.

In this sample, this clone turned up once. The rearrangement uses TRBV7-3 and TRBJ2-3; TRBD2 agrees at 8 bases. CDR3 length: 14 residues. The ends lost 5 bases at V and 4 bases at J; junction bases unmatched: 5. CDR1 is SGHTA, CDR2 FQGTGA, per germline. CDR3: CASSPPLAADTQYF. DNA of the CDR3: TGTGCCAGCAGCCCCCCACTAGCGGCAGATACGCAGTATTTT.

This clone turned up a few times. The chain couples TRBV10-3 to TRBJ2-1; the match to TRBD1 covers 10 bases. CDR3 length equals 17 residues. V lost 2 bases, J lost 3 bases, and 7 bases stayed unmatched. Germline CDR1 reads ENHRY; CDR2 reads SYGVKD. The CDR3 here is CAISETTGTGVYNEQFF. As DNA, the CDR3 is TGTGCCATCAGTGAGACGACAGGGACAGGGGTCTACAATGAGCAGTTCTTC.

This clone was counted once. The chain recombines TRBV11-2 with TRBJ2-7; D might be TRBD1 (5 bases). Trimming took 7 bases from V and 2 from J, leaving 9 bases between them. This CDR3 is built from 12 residues. The germline V gene has CDR1 SGHAT and CDR2 FQNNGV. CDR3 loop: CASMTATYEQYF. In DNA form, the CDR3 reads TGTGCCAGCATGACAGCAACCTACGAGCAGTACTTC.

The rearrangement uses TRBV7-2 and TRBJ1-2; weak D call: TRBD1 (5 bases). This CDR3 contains 16 residues. V dropped 4 bases and J dropped 1 base, with 16 bases sitting between them. Per the germline V gene, CDR1 is SGHTA and CDR2 is FQGNSA. The CDR3 DNA sequence: TGTGCCAGCAGCTCAAGTTTGACAGTTCTTAACTATGGCTACACCTTC. Translated: CASSSSLTVLNYGYTF.

The chain recombines TRBV20-1 with TRBJ2-4; 9 nucleotides match TRBD1. The junction had 6 bases not matched to a gene; V was cut back by 3 bases and J by 3 bases. CDR3 length: 15 amino acids. The germline CDR1 and CDR2 sequences are DFQATT and SNEGSKA (reference sequence). The CDR3 spells CSASRQGVVKNIQYF. The CDR3 DNA follows: TGCAGTGCTAGTCGACAGGGGGTGGTCAAAAACATTCAGTACTTC.

The chain carries TRBV7-2 and TRBJ1-1; 7 bases line up with TRBD1. Germline V gene data show CDR1 as SGHTA and CDR2 as FQGNSA. Trimming took 5 bases from V and 1 from J; bases not matched to a gene: 7. CDR3 size: 15 residues. CDR3 nucleotide sequence: TGTGCCAGCAGCCTAAACCCAGGGGGGAACACTGAAGCTTTCTTT. It specifies CASSLNPGGNTEAFF.

The chain recombines TRBV18 with TRBJ1-1; the D is unclear. CDR3 size: 13 residues. CDR1 KGHSH and CDR2 LQKENI come from the germline V gene. Trimming cost V 3 bases and J 7 bases, with 12 bases left between them. The CDR3 loop reads CASSPSESREAFF. The CDR3, as DNA: TGTGCCAGCTCACCTTCCGAGTCCCGTGAAGCTTTCTTT.

The CDR3 DNA reads TGCGCCAGCAGCCAGAGCGATCCGCGGGGGGGAAGCACAGATACGCAGTATTTT. Translation: CASSQSDPRGGSTDTQYF. The chain joins TRBV4-3 to TRBJ2-3, with 9 bases that match TRBD2. The germline V gene has CDR1 LGHNA and CDR2 YSLEER. The CDR3 length is 18 residues. V was pared by 3 bases and J by 0 bases, with 10 bases of the junction left unmatched.